This entry describes one TCR beta chain. It has no known antigen specificity. The record has no base qualities; no much larger clone is one base away. The data derive from a study of OX40 agonist ivuxolimab in advanced cancers. A note on the overall study: The costimulatory receptor OX40 (CD134) was targeted by ivuxolimab, a fully human IgG2 agonistic monoclonal antibody. Intravenous ivuxolimab was administered to patients every 2 weeks at six dose levels: 0.01, 0.1, 0.3, 1.5, 3 and 10 mg/kg. The paper reports the monotherapy dose-escalation portion (N ≈ 52 patients) of the phase I ivuxolimab trial. Three dose-escalation patients achieved partial responses, one with hepatocellular carcinoma and two with cutaneous melanoma. In the dose-escalation cohort, 75% to 90% of patients were male, and the mean age was 60 years with a range of roughly 23 to 90. The point of sequencing TCRbeta in the periphery was to test whether ivuxolimab changed TCR sequence diversity and drove clonal T-cell expansion. Prior anti-PD-1, anti-PD-L1 or anti-CTLA-4 therapy was permitted, and approximately 40% of dose-escalation patients had received checkpoint inhibitors. Among the roughly 52 dose-escalation patients, roughly 20 had hepatocellular carcinoma, roughly 15 melanoma, 9 renal cell carcinoma and 9 head and neck cancer. General conclusions and limits of the study: Clonal expansion of both CD4+ and CD8+ blood T cells was observed from baseline to week 6 at doses 0.1 to 3.0 mg/kg. After ivuxolimab, CD8+ T cells had more expanded clones than CD4+ T cells on average. Low levels of normalized T-cell clonal expansion were also shown by some nonresponding patients. The antigen specificity of the clonally expanded peripheral T cells was not determined. In the 0.1-3.0 mg/kg groups, partial responders were among the patients with the lowest normalized peripheral clonal expansion, particularly in CD8+ T cells.

The trial excluded patients who had a history of autoimmune disease or who were on systemic immunosuppression. Peripheral blood for TCR sequencing was collected from all dose cohorts at baseline, on cycle 4 day 1, and on cycle 7 day 1. Samples came from an open-label, multicenter, first-in-human phase I dose-escalation trial of ivuxolimab. Adults with locally advanced or metastatic melanoma, renal cell carcinoma, hepatocellular carcinoma or head and neck squamous cell carcinoma were enrolled in the trial. Before TCR sequencing, CD4+ and CD8+ T cells were separately sorted from peripheral blood. To sequence the TCRbeta CDR3 region, genomic DNA was isolated from the sorted cells. TCRbeta CDR3 regions were sequenced using the immunoSEQ Assay. Sourced from immuneACCESS, this table was stored by TCRdb with only in-frame sequences that have V and J called. A share of the clones is absent; for the studies checked, an unresolved V gene accounts for under half, and the remainder has no known explanation. In all, the sample holds 35,000 to 45,000 clones, and around four fifths of those were seen once. The ten top clones hold around 2.7% of the sample.

The receptor's source is an adult with an advanced solid tumor such as melanoma, head and neck, liver or kidney cancer. Sequenced here: CD4+ or CD8+ T cells sorted from blood, sampled in a trial of the OX40 agonist ivuxolimab.

The CDR3 region has the sequence CASSEVRFEQYF. Here is the DNA: TGTGCCAGCAGTGAAGTCCGGTTCGAGCAGTACTTC. The chain is assembled from TRBV6-1 and TRBJ2-7, with no D gene named confidently. V is pared back by 1 base and J by 6 bases, with 7 bases lying between the germline termini. For CDR1 and CDR2, the germline V gene lists MNHNS and SASEGT. The CDR3 spans 12 residues, from the cysteine through the phenylalanine. Kept here is only the CDR3 DNA, which spans 36 bases and is read in frame from base 1.